The source of this T cell receptor beta chain is a study of OX40 agonist ivuxolimab in advanced cancers. On the study more broadly: Every 2 weeks, patients received ivuxolimab intravenously, dosed at 0.01 to 10 mg/kg.

The method was immunoSEQ multiplex PCR; TCRdb's version includes in-frame clones alone and lacks a portion of them. Seen here are some 130,000 clones, about nine tenths observed once, and the top ten hold 1.1%. Study conclusions and caveats: CD4+ and CD8+ T cells in blood underwent clonal expansion by week 6 at 0.1 to 3.0 mg/kg. Normalized expansion of T-cell clones was also low for some nonresponders.

To note about this clone: Antigen specificity is unknown.

The sequenced sample was CD4+ or CD8+ T cells sorted from blood, obtained in a trial of the OX40 agonist ivuxolimab. The clonotype originates from an adult with an advanced solid tumor such as melanoma, head and neck, liver or kidney cancer.

DNA for the CDR3: TGTGCCAGCACAGGTGGAGTCGGGTCATTAGTCGAGACCCAGTACTTC. It yields the protein CASTGGVGSLVETQYF. The rearrangement joins TRBV2 to TRBJ2-5; no reliable D call. Germline V gene lookup returns CDR1 SNHLY and CDR2 FYNNEI. This CDR3 contains 16 residues. V shed 7 bases and J shed 5 bases, with 23 bases lying between them.